The rows below give T cell receptor beta chains drawn from one sample of a study of shared clonotypes between healthy human individuals. Method: immunoSEQ multiplex PCR; TCRdb's copy keeps in-frame clones and lacks some. Among about 2.4 million clones listed, roughly 93% were seen once. The sample taken for sequencing was naive CD4+ T cells from PBMCs. Receptors originate from a man between 18 and 29 years old in good health. Some clones in this sample may be carry-over from other donors' samples. Each CDR3 is given with its conserved first and last residue. A D gene is named only where the DNA matches it firmly. Clone sizes are given selectively: once, few, many, or a class where the clone is expanded.

-,TRBV5-1,TRBJ2-1,-,TGCGCCAGCAGCTTGTCTGCAGGGTCCTACAATGAGCAGTTCTTC,CASSLSAGSYNEQFF
-,TRBV5-4,TRBJ2-1,-,TGTGCCAGCAGCTTACTAGTAACCTACAATGAGCAGTTCTTC,CASSLLVTYNEQFF
-,TRBV9,TRBJ2-2,TRBD2,TGTGCCAGCAGCCCGCGTAGGATGGCGGGAGCCTGGGGCGGGGAGCTGTTTTTT,CASSPRRMAGAWGGELFF
-,TRBV28,TRBJ2-6,-,TGTGCCAGCAGGGACTCGGGCTCTGGGGCCAACGTCCTGACTTTC,CASRDSGSGANVLTF
-,TRBV15,TRBJ1-2,-,TGTGCCACCAGCAGAGATCTTATCTATGAAGGGGGAAGCTACACCTTC,CATSRDLIYEGGSYTF
-,TRBV27,TRBJ1-2,-,-,CASWGQGASITF
-,TRBV27,TRBJ2-2,-,TGTGCCAGCAGTGGCGCATACCCTCACCCCGGGGAGCTGTTTTTT,CASSGAYPHPGELFF
-,TRBV4-3,TRBJ2-2,TRBD2,TGCGCCAGCAGCCAAGAGTCGACTAGCGCGCCCACCGGGGAGCTGTTTTTT,CASSQESTSAPTGELFF
-,TRBV4-1,TRBJ2-7,-,TGCGCCAGCAGCCAAGGTTTCGGGGAATACGAGCAGTACTTC,CASSQGFGEYEQYF
-,TRBV4-3,TRBJ2-1,-,TGCGCCAGCAGCCAAGATCTTCCCAATCCCTACAATGAGCAGTTCTTC,CASSQDLPNPYNEQFF
once,TRBV7-8,TRBJ2-7,-,TGTGCCAGCAGGGGGGGCGGGGTAGGCGAGCAGTACTTC,CASRGGGVGEQYF
-,TRBV7-8,TRBJ2-7,-,TGTGCCAGCAGCTTAGCTTACAAATACGAGCAGTACTTC,CASSLAYKYEQYF
-,TRBV11-2,TRBJ2-7,-,TGTGCCAGCAGCTCCACGGGGGGCAGGGTTATTTCTCGATCCTACGAGCAGTACTTC,CASSSTGGRVISRSYEQYF
-,TRBV6-6,TRBJ1-6,-,TGTGCCAGCAGTTACCAGCGAAATTCACCCCTCCACTTT,CASSYQRNSPLHF
few,TRBV5-1,TRBJ2-2,-,TGCGCCAGCAGCCCACAGGGTTTCACCGGGGAGCTGTTTTTT,CASSPQGFTGELFF
once,TRBV5-6,TRBJ2-2,TRBD2,TGTGCCAGCAGCAGCGGGACTAGCGGGAGTAAGCCCGGGGAGCTGTTTTTT,CASSSGTSGSKPGELFF
-,TRBV7-6,TRBJ2-5,-,TGTGCCAGCAGCCTAGCGTGGACAGGCGAAGAGACCCAGTACTTC,CASSLAWTGEETQYF
-,TRBV19,TRBJ2-7,TRBD2,TGTGCCAGTAGTATGGCGGGGACTATCTCCGAGCAGTACTTC,CASSMAGTISEQYF
-,TRBV18,TRBJ1-1,-,TGTGCCAGCTCAAACGGCCGGACTGAAGCTTTCTTT,CASSNGRTEAFF
-,TRBV11-1,TRBJ2-5,-,TGTGCCAGCAGCTTAGGGGGCGGGGAGACCCAGTACTTC,CASSLGGGETQYF
-,TRBV11-2,TRBJ2-1,TRBD2,TGTGCCAGCAGCTTATCGGGCGGGAGGGGCAATGAGCAGTTCTTC,CASSLSGGRGNEQFF
-,TRBV5-6,TRBJ1-6,-,TGTGCCAGCAGCTTGGGTCCCTCCTTTAATTCACCCCTCCACTTT,CASSLGPSFNSPLHF
-,TRBV18,TRBJ2-7,-,TGTGCCAGCTCTACCGGGGCCGACTACGAGCAGTACTTC,CASSTGADYEQYF
once,TRBV29-1,TRBJ1-2,TRBD1,TGCAGCGTCAATCTACAGGGGACTGGAGGCTACACCTTC,CSVNLQGTGGYTF
-,TRBV5-1,TRBJ1-2,-,TGCGCCAGCAGCTTATTGGGACAAACGAGCTATGGCTACACCTTC,CASSLLGQTSYGYTF
-,TRBV2,TRBJ1-5,-,TGTGCCAGCAGTGAGGCCTCCAGGGCCAATCAGCCCCAGCATTTT,CASSEASRANQPQHF
-,TRBV19,TRBJ2-1,TRBD1,TGTGCCAGCCACCCGGGGGACAGGGTGGGGAATGAGCAGTTCTTC,CASHPGDRVGNEQFF
-,TRBV5-1,TRBJ2-1,TRBD1,TGCGCCAGCAGCTTGGAGGGCAGGGGGACCTACAATGAGCAGTTCTTC,CASSLEGRGTYNEQFF
-,TRBV28,TRBJ1-5,TRBD1,TGTGCCAGCAGAATCCAGGGGGCACAGCCCCAGCATTTT,CASRIQGAQPQHF
few,TRBV7-2,TRBJ1-1,-,TGTGCCAGCAGCCCCAGGGGGAACACTGAAGCTTTCTTT,CASSPRGNTEAFF
-,TRBV6-6,TRBJ2-2,-,TGTGCCAGCATACCTTACCAGAACACCGGGGAGCTGTTTTTT,CASIPYQNTGELFF
few,TRBV6-1,TRBJ2-7,TRBD2,TGTGCCAGCAGTGAATCGACTAGCGACTACGAGCAGTACTTC,CASSESTSDYEQYF
-,TRBV10-3,TRBJ2-7,-,TGTGCCATCAGTGCCTCCTCGTACGAGCAGTACTTC,CAISASSYEQYF
once,TRBV5-1,TRBJ1-1,-,TGCGCCAGCAGCCAAATCCCGGGAGGGGAGATGGGAGCTTTCTTT,CASSQIPGGEMGAFF
-,TRBV2,TRBJ2-6,TRBD1,TGTGCCAGCAGGGACAGGGCTGGGGCCAACGTCCTGACTTTC,CASRDRAGANVLTF
-,TRBV29-1,TRBJ1-3,-,TGCAGCGTTGTAACAGGACCTGGAAACACCATATATTTT,CSVVTGPGNTIYF
-,TRBV5-6,TRBJ2-5,-,TGTGCCAGCAGCTTGTCCCCAGGGGTACAGAAGACCCAGTACTTC,CASSLSPGVQKTQYF
-,TRBV5-4,TRBJ2-1,-,TGTGCCAGCAGCGCCGGATTGGTCGTATTCAATGAGCAGTTCTTC,CASSAGLVVFNEQFF
-,TRBV7-2,TRBJ2-1,-,TGTGCCAGCAGCTCCGGCCATGAGCAGTTCTTC,CASSSGHEQFF
-,TRBV28,TRBJ1-2,-,TGTGCCAGCACCACCCCGCGACGCGGGCCGGATGGCTACACCTTC,CASTTPRRGPDGYTF
-,TRBV19,TRBJ2-6,-,TGTGCCAGTAGTATACAGTTCTCTGGGGCCAACGTCCTGACTTTC,CASSIQFSGANVLTF
-,TRBV6-1,TRBJ1-2,-,TGTGCCAGCAGTGAAGCGCTTTTTTATAACTATGGCTACACCTTC,CASSEALFYNYGYTF
-,TRBV5-1,TRBJ2-2,-,TGCGCCAGCAGCAGTAAACAGGGTGCCGGGGAGCTGTTTTTT,CASSSKQGAGELFF
-,TRBV19,TRBJ2-7,TRBD2,TGTGCCAGTAGTATCGGGCTAGCGGGAACCTACGAGCAGTACTTC,CASSIGLAGTYEQYF
-,TRBV25-1,TRBJ1-2,-,TGTGCCAGCAGCCCCAGGGTTAACTATGGCTACACCTTC,CASSPRVNYGYTF
-,TRBV7-6,TRBJ2-1,-,TGTGCCAGCAGCTTAGCTCAACTAGCTCGTCTATACAATGAGCAGTTCTTC,CASSLAQLARLYNEQFF
-,TRBV5-1,TRBJ2-6,-,TGCGCCAGCAGCCCCCTGGCCTCTGGGGCCAACGTCCTGACTTTC,CASSPLASGANVLTF
-,TRBV7-9,TRBJ1-4,TRBD1,TGTGCCAGCAGCCCCGGACAGGGTGTTGGCGAAAAACTGTTTTTT,CASSPGQGVGEKLFF
-,TRBV4-2,TRBJ1-3,-,TGTGCCAGCAGCCCCTGGCGGGGGGTAGGTTCTGGAAACACCATATATTTT,CASSPWRGVGSGNTIYF
-,TRBV4-3,TRBJ2-7,TRBD2,TGCGCCAGCAGCCATGGGACTAGCGGGATAGACTACGAGCAGTACTTC,CASSHGTSGIDYEQYF
-,TRBV4-1,TRBJ2-3,TRBD1,TGCGCCAGCAGCCAGGGACAGGGGCCAGATACGCAGTATTTT,CASSQGQGPDTQYF
-,TRBV5-5,TRBJ2-6,TRBD1,TGTGCCAGCAGCTTGGCCGGGACAGGGTCCTTAGGCGTCCTGACTTTC,CASSLAGTGSLGVLTF
-,TRBV2,TRBJ2-1,TRBD1,TGTGCCAGCAGGGAGAGGGGACAGGGCTACAATGAGCAGTTCTTC,CASRERGQGYNEQFF
-,TRBV28,TRBJ1-5,TRBD1,TGTGCCAGCAGTTTGGGCAGGGGGCTTGGCAATCAGCCCCAGCATTTT,CASSLGRGLGNQPQHF
-,TRBV7-2,TRBJ2-3,TRBD1,TGTGCCAGCAGCATGGTGGGACAGCCGAGCACAGATACGCAGTATTTT,CASSMVGQPSTDTQYF
-,TRBV7-8,TRBJ2-7,TRBD1,TGTGCCAGCAGCCGGACAGGGGGCGCGAAATACGAGCAGTACTTC,CASSRTGGAKYEQYF
-,TRBV4-2,TRBJ2-1,-,TGTGCCAGCAGCCAAGCCCACCTAGGGAATGAGCAGTTCTTC,CASSQAHLGNEQFF